This T cell receptor (beta chain) comes out of a study of glioma-infiltrating T cells after dendritic cell vaccination. Regarding time point: after dendritic cell vaccination, including at tumor progression/relapse. TCRdb's table, derived via immunoSEQ multiplex PCR, lists solely in-frame clones and lacks some. The sample consists of 98,000 or so clones, about 85% of them appearing once. Source: blood, taken after dendritic cell vaccination. The TCR sequence derives from a human donor with glioblastoma.

DNA of the CDR3: TGTGCCAGCAGCCGGACAGGGATCATGAACACTGAAGCTTTCTTT. Protein: CASSRTGIMNTEAFF. The V call is TRBV25-1, the J call TRBJ1-1; 8 positions match TRBD1. CDR3 length: 15 amino acids. Germline V gives CDR1 MGHDK, CDR2 SYGVNS. With V trimmed by 6 bases and J by 0 bases, 6 bases remained unmatched.